The 5 T cell receptor beta chains below were found in one sample sequenced in a study of OX40 agonist ivuxolimab in advanced cancers. Generated by immunoSEQ multiplex PCR, the TCRdb table keeps only in-frame clones and is missing some. This sample has about 36,000 clones, with about 78% found just once. The sequenced sample was CD4+ or CD8+ T cells sorted from blood, obtained in a trial of the OX40 agonist ivuxolimab. All receptors come from an adult with an advanced solid tumor such as melanoma, head and neck, liver or kidney cancer.

This chain links TRBV7-8 with TRBJ2-6; no definite D call. Germline V gene data show CDR1 as SGHVS and CDR2 as FQNEAQ. V was pared by 5 bases and J by 0 bases, with 8 bases between. This CDR3 is 15 amino acids long. CDR3 sequence: CASSRPASGANVLTF. The DNA of the CDR3 is TGTGCCAGCAGCCGACCCGCCTCTGGGGCCAACGTCCTGACTTTC.

The chain combines TRBV6-1 with TRBJ1-1; 8 positions match TRBD1. J lost 0 bases, V lost 7 bases, and 7 bases had no gene match. CDR3 length: 15 amino acids. Germline-derived CDR1 and CDR2 are MNHNS and SASEGT. Here the CDR3 DNA reads TGTGCCAGCAATTGGGACAGGTGGGTGAACACTGAAGCTTTCTTT. It yields the protein CASNWDRWVNTEAFF.

The chain joins TRBV5-4 to TRBJ1-2, with D uncertain. Trimming left V 0 bases short and J 7 bases short, with 10 bases between. Germline V gene lookup returns CDR1 SGHNT and CDR2 YYREEE (reference sequence). The CDR3 runs 13 residues. The DNA for the CDR3 is TGTGCCAGCAGCTTGGAGGGTCACCTTGGCTACACCTTC. Amino acid sequence: CASSLEGHLGYTF. The variable domain in full, with the rest retrieved from reference TRBV5-4 and TRBJ1-2, is ETGVTQSPTHLIKTRGQQVTLRCSSQSGHNTVSWYQQALGQGPQFIFQYYREEENGRGNFPPRFSGLQFPNYSSELNVNALELDDSALYLCASSLEGHLGYTFGSGTRLTVV.

This clone was detected once. V and J are TRBV10-3 and TRBJ2-3; D is possibly TRBD1 (5 bases). The CDR3 extends over 15 amino acids. Germline V gives CDR1 ENHRY, CDR2 SYGVKD. Trimming pared 9 bases from V and 0 bases from J, leaving 16 bases between. In nucleotides, the CDR3 is TGTGCCATAGGAGCTCGACAGTCAAGCACAGATACGCAGTATTTT. Its protein is CAIGARQSSTDTQYF.

This sequence joins TRBV2 and TRBJ1-3; a possible D gene is TRBD1 (5 bases). V was cut by 6 bases and J by 0 bases, with 15 bases left in between. The CDR3 extends over 16 amino acids. Germline-derived CDR1 and CDR2 are SNHLY and FYNNEI. CDR3 protein: CASRIGPGASGNTIYF. As DNA, the CDR3 is TGTGCCAGCAGAATTGGGCCCGGGGCCTCTGGAAACACCATATATTTT.